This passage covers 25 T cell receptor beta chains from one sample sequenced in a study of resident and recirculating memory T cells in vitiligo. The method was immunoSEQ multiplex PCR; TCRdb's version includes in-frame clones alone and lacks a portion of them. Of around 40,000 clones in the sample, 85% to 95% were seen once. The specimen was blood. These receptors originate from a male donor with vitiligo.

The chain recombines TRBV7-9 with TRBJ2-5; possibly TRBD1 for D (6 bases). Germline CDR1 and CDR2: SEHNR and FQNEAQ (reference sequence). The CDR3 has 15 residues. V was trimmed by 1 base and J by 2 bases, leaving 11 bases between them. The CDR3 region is CASSLEQGWQETQYF. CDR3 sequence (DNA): TGTGCCAGCAGCTTAGAACAGGGTTGGCAAGAGACCCAGTACTTC.

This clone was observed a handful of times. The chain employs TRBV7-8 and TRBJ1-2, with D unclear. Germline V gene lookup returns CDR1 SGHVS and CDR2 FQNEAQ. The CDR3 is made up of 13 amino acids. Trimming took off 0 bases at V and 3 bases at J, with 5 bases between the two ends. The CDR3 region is CASSLANDYGYTF. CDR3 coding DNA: TGTGCCAGCAGCTTAGCTAATGACTATGGCTACACCTTC.

In DNA, the CDR3 is TGCGCCAGCAGCGTTCAGGCCTCTGGAAACACCATATATTTT. Translated, it gives CASSVQASGNTIYF. This chain links TRBV4-3 with TRBJ1-3; D gene uncertain. This CDR3 region has 14 residues. The V end lost 5 bases, the J end lost 0 bases, and 8 bases lay between the germline ends. Per the germline V gene, CDR1 is LGHNA and CDR2 is YSLEER.

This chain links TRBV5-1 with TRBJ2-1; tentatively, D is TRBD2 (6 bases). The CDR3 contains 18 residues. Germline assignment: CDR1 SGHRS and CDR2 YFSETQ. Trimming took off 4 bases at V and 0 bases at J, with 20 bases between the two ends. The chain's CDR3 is CASSPGLRPLSSYNEQFF. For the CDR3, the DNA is TGCGCCAGCAGCCCGGGACTCCGACCCTTGAGCTCCTACAATGAGCAGTTCTTC.

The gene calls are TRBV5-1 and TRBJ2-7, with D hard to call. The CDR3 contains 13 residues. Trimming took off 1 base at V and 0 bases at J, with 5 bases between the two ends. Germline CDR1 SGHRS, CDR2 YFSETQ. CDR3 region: CASSLIISYEQYF. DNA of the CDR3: TGCGCCAGCAGCTTGATCATCTCCTACGAGCAGTACTTC.

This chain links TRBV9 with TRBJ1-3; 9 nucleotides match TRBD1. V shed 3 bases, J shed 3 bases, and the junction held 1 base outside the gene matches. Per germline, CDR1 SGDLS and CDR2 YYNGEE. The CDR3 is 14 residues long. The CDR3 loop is CASSGTGVGNTIYF. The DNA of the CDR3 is TGTGCCAGCAGCGGGACAGGGGTTGGAAACACCATATATTTT.

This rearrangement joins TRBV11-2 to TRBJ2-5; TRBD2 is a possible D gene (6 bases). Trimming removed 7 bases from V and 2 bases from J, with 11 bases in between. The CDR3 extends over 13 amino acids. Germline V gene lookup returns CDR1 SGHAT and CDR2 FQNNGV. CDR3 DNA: TGTGCCAGCACTCGCGGGGCACAAGAGACCCAGTACTTC. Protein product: CASTRGAQETQYF.

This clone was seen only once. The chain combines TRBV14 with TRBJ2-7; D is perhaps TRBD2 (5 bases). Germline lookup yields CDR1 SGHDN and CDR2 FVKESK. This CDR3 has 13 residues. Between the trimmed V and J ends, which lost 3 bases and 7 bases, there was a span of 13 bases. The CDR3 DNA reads TGTGCCAGCAGCCAGGACTTATTTTCAGAGCAGTACTTC. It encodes CASSQDLFSEQYF.

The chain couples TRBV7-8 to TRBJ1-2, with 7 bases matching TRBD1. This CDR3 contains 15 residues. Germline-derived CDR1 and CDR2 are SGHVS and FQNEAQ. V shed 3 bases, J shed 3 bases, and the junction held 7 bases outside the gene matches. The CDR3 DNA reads TGTGCCAGCAGCTTGATTACCAGGGGGGACTATGGCTACACCTTC. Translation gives CASSLITRGDYGYTF. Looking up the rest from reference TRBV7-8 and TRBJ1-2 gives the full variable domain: GAGVSQSPRYKVAKRGQDVALRCDPISGHVSLFWYQQALGQGPEFLTYFQNEAQLDKSGLPSDRFFAERPEGSVSTLKIQRTQQEDSAVYLCASSLITRGDYGYTFGSGTRLTVV.

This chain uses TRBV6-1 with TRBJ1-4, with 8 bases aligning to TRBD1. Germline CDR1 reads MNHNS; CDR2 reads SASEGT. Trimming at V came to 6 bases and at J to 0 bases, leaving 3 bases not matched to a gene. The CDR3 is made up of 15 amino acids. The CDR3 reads CASRATGATNEKLFF. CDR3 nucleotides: TGTGCCAGCAGGGCGACAGGGGCAACTAATGAAAAACTGTTTTTT.

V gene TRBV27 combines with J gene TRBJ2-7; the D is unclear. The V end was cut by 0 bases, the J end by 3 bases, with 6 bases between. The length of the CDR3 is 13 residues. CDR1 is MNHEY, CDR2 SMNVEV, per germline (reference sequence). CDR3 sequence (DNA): TGTGCCAGCAGTTTATCCCGGGTCTACGAGCAGTACTTC. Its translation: CASSLSRVYEQYF.

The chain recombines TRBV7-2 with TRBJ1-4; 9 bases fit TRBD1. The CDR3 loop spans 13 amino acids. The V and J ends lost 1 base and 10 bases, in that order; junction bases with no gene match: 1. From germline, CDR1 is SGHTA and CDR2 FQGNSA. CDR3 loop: CASSLDRGRKLFF. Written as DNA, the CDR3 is TGTGCCAGCAGCTTAGACAGGGGGCGAAAACTGTTTTTT.

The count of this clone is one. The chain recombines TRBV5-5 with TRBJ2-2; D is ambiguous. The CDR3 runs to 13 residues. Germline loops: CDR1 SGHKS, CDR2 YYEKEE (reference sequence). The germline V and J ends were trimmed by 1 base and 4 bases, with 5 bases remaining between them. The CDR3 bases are TGTGCCAGCAGCTTGAGAGTCACCGGGGAGCTGTTTTTT. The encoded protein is CASSLRVTGELFF.

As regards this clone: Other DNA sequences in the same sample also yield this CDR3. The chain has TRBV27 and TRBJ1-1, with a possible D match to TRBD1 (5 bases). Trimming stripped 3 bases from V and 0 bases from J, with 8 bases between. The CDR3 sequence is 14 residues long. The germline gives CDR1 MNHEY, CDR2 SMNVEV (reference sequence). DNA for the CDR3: TGTGCCAGCAGTTTGAGCAGGGTGAACACTGAAGCTTTCTTT. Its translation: CASSLSRVNTEAFF.

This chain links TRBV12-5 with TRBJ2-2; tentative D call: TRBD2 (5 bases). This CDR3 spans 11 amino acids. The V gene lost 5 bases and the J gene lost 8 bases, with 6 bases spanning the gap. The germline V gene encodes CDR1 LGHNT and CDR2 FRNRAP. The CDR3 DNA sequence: TGTGCTAGTGGTCGAGGGGGGGAGCTGTTTTTT. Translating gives CASGRGGELFF. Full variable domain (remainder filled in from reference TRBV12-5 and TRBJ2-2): DARVTQTPRHKVTEMGQEVTMRCQPILGHNTVFWYRQTMMQGLELLAYFRNRAPLDDSGMPKDRFSAEMPDATLATLKIQPSEPRDSAVYFCASGRGGELFFGEGSRLTVL.

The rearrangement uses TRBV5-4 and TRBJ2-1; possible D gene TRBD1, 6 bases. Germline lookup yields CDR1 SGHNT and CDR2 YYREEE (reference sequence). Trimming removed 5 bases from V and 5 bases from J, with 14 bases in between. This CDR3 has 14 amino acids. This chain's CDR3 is CASSNLQGNNEQFF. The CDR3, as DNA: TGTGCCAGCAGTAACCTACAGGGAAACAATGAGCAGTTCTTC. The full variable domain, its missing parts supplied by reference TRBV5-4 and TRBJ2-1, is ETGVTQSPTHLIKTRGQQVTLRCSSQSGHNTVSWYQQALGQGPQFIFQYYREEENGRGNFPPRFSGLQFPNYSSELNVNALELDDSALYLCASSNLQGNNEQFFGPGTRLTVL.

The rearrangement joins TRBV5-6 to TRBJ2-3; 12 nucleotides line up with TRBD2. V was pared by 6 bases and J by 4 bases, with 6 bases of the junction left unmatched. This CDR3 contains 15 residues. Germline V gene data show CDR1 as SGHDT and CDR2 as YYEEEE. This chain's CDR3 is CASTGLAGIADTQYF. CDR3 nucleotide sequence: TGTGCCAGCACCGGACTAGCGGGGATCGCAGATACGCAGTATTTT.

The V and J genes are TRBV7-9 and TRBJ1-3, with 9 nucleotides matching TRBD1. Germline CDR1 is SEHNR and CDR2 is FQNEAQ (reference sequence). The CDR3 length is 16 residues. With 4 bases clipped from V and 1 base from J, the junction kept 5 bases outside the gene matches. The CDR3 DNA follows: TGTGCCAGCAGCTCCACGGACAGGGGATCTGGAAACACCATATATTTT. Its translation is CASSSTDRGSGNTIYF. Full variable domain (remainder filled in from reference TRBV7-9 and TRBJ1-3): DTGVSQNPRHKITKRGQNVTFRCDPISEHNRLYWYRQTLGQGPEFLTYFQNEAQLEKSRLLSDRFSAERPKGSFSTLEIQRTEQGDSAMYLCASSSTDRGSGNTIYFGEGSWLTVV.

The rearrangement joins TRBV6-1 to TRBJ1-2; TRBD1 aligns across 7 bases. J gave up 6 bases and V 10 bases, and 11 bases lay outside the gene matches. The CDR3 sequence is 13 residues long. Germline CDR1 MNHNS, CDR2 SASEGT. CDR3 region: CATKGQSFNGYTF. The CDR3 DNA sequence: TGTGCCACCAAGGGACAGTCGTTTAATGGCTACACCTTC.

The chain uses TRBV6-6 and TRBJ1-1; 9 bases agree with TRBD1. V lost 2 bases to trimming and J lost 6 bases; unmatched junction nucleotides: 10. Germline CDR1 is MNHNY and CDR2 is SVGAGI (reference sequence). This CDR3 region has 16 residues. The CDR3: CASSYLGTGIWAEAFF. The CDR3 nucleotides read TGTGCCAGCAGTTACCTCGGGACAGGGATATGGGCTGAAGCTTTCTTT.

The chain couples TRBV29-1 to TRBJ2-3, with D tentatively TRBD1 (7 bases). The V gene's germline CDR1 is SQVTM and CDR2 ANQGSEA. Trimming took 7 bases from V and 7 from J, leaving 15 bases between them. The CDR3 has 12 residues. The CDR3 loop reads CSEVRGDYTQYF. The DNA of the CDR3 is TGCAGCGAAGTCAGGGGGGATTATACGCAGTATTTT.

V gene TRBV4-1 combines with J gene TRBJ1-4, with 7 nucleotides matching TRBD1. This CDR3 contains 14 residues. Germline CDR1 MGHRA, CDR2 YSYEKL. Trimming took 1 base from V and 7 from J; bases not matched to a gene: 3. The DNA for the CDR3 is TGCGCCAGCAGCCAAGGCAGGGGGTCTGAAAAACTGTTTTTT. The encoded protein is CASSQGRGSEKLFF.

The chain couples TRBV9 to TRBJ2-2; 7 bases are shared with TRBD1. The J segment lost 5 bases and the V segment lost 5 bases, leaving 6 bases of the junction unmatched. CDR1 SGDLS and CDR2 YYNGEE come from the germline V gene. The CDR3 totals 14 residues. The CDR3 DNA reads TGTGCCAGCAGGACAGGGTCGTTAACCGGGGAGCTGTTTTTT. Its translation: CASRTGSLTGELFF.

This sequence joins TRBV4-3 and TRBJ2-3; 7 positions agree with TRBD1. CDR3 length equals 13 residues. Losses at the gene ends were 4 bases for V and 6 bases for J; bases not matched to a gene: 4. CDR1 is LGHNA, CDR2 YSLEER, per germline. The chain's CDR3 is CASSPTGYDTQYF. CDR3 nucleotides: TGCGCCAGCAGCCCGACAGGGTATGATACGCAGTATTTT.

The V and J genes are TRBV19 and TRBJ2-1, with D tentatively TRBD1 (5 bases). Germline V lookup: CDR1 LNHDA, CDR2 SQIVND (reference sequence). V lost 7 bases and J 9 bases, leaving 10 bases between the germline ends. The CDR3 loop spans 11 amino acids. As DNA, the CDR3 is TGTGCCAGTACAAGGGGTACTGAGCAGTTCTTC. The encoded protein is CASTRGTEQFF.